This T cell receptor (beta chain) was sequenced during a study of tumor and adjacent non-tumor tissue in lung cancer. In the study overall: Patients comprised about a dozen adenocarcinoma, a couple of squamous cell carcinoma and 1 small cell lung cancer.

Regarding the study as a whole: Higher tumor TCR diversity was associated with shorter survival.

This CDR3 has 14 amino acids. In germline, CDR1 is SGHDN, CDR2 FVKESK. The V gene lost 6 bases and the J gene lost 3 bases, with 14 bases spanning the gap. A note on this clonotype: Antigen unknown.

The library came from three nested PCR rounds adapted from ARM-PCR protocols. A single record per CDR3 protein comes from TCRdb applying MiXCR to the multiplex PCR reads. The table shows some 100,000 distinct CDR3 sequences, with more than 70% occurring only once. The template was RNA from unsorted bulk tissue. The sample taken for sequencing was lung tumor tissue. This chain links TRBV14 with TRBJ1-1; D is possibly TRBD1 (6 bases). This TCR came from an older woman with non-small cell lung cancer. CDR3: CASRPRRGDTEAFF. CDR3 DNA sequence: TGTGCCAGCAGGCCCAGGAGGGGGGACACTGAAGCTTTCTTT.